The present T cell receptor (beta chain) was sequenced within a study of blood T cells in healthy people across ages. Study results and caveats: Higher naive T cell percentage went strongly together with higher TCR beta diversity.

Through a sample-barcoded 5' primer and a J-beta primer mix, a second PCR was run for about 7 to 12 cycles. The template-switch adaptor was a 5' adaptor with 12 random nucleotides. It tagged each cDNA molecule. From the 5' RACE reads, TCRdb called clonotypes with MiXCR, one entry per CDR3 protein. The table includes around 780,000 distinct CDR3 sequences, approximately 24% detected once. Trimming pared 4 bases from V and 5 bases from J, leaving 10 bases between. The germline CDR1 and CDR2 sequences are GTSNPN and SVGIG (reference sequence). This CDR3 is 12 amino acids long. This clonotype was seen only a few times. Its antigen remains unknown. This same sample was also taken into another study, of T cells of mothers and their children. That report notes: Sample barcodes and 2-4 random nucleotides came from the second PCR's M1S primer. Among related mother-child pairs, overlap was slightly higher than in unrelated pairs, though not significantly.

Input material: blood. The rearrangement uses TRBV30 and TRBJ2-3; no clear D gene. The TCR comes from a boy younger than 18 in good health. The CDR3 DNA reads as TGTGCCTGGAACCCACTCATAGATACGCAGTATTTT. This gives the protein CAWNPLIDTQYF.